A few counts support the clone carrying this T cell receptor (beta chain). The data belong to a study of blood T cell repertoires in COVID-19. Study as a whole: COVID-19 samples, acute and convalescent, were from the United States, Italy and Spain. T cells, B-cell-depleted T cells, or PBMCs supplied cDNA or gDNA.

The CDR3 extends over 12 amino acids. Germline V gene sequence: CDR1 MNHEY, CDR2 SVGEGT. Trimming took 4 bases from V and 7 from J, leaving 8 bases between them. Original processing methods: Nucleated cell number was recorded as an estimate derived from reference gene primer amplification. Libraries were prepared by immunoSEQ multiplex PCR; TCRdb keeps only in-frame clonotypes and omits some of them. V and J calls and clone size follow that table, whereas D and trimming were derived from the DNA. The sample yields approximately 310,000 clones, around 87% seen once. The origin of this receptor is a woman in her 50s who had recovered from COVID-19. The sample was peripheral blood. The V gene is TRBV6-2 or TRBV6-3, the J gene TRBJ2-1; unclear D gene. The CDR3, as DNA: TGTGCCAGCAGTTCCCGTCCGAATGAGCAGTTCTTC. Its protein product is CASSSRPNEQFF.